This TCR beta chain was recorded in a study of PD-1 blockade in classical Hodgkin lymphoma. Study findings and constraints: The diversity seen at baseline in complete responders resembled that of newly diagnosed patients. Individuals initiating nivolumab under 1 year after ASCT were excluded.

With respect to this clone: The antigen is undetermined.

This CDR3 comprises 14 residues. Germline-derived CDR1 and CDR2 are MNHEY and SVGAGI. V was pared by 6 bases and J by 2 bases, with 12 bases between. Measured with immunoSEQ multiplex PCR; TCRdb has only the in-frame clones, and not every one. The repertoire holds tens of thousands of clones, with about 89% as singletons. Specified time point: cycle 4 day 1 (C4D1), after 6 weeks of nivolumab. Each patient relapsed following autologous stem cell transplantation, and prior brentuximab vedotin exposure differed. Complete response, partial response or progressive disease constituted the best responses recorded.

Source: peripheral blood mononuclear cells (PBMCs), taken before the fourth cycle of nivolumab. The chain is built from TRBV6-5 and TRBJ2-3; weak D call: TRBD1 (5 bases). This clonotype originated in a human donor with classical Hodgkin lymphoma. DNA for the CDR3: TGTGCCAGCAGCCAGGGTACCCCCACAGATACGCAGTATTTT. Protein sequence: CASSQGTPTDTQYF.